Presented here are 2 T cell receptor beta chains from one specimen sequenced in a study of shared clonotypes between healthy human individuals. Measured with immunoSEQ multiplex PCR; TCRdb has only the in-frame clones, and not every one. The sample lists 700,000 to 950,000 clones; 95% to 97% were seen once. Positive CCR7 selection of CD45RO-negative cells yielded the naive CD8 cells, and terminally differentiated effector memory CD45RA+ cells were excluded. Source material: naive CD8+ T cells sorted from blood. Receptors were obtained from a man aged 30 to 39 in good health.

V is TRBV15 and J is TRBJ2-7; D is perhaps TRBD1 (5 bases). The CDR3 covers 15 residues. Trimming removed 3 bases from V and 3 bases from J, with 15 bases in between. CDR1 and CDR2 from the germline V gene are LNHNV and YYDKDF (reference sequence). The DNA for the CDR3 is TGTGCCACCAGCAGGGTGCCCCTGGGGCTCTACGAGCAGTACTTC. As protein: CATSRVPLGLYEQYF.

The chain carries TRBV28 and TRBJ1-5, with D maybe TRBD1 (5 bases). Per germline, CDR1 MDHEN and CDR2 SYDVKM. Deletions cut 6 bases from V and 5 bases from J, with 14 bases between. This CDR3 spans 14 amino acids. CDR3 nucleotide sequence: TGTGCCAGCAGCTTAGCAGGGAGTGATCAGCCCCAGCATTTT. Protein: CASSLAGSDQPQHF.